This TCR beta chain came from a study of cytomegalovirus exposure and HLA in healthy donors. The study's findings and limits: Presence/absence results assume similar sequencing depth per donor, which may not hold. Rare TCR sequences predominated, though certain public TCRs were found in many donors.

The PCR made use of 60 Vbeta and 13 Jbeta primers. The method was immunoSEQ multiplex PCR; TCRdb's version includes in-frame clones alone and lacks a portion of them. The sample has 200,000 or so clones; approximately 82% are singletons. This clone was picked up a small number of times. Its antigen is still unknown. V lost 0 bases and J lost 3; bases outside the gene matches: 4. The germline V gene encodes CDR1 LNHNV and CDR2 YYDKDF (reference sequence). The CDR3 contains 16 residues. The material sequenced was PBMCs. The chain has TRBV15 and TRBJ2-4, with TRBD1 matching 8 bases. The source of this sequence is a man aged 18 to 29 in good health and CMV-seronegative. CDR3 sequence (DNA): TGTGCCACCAGCAGAGACAGGGGGCTCTTCAAAAACATTCAGTACTTC. Protein product: CATSRDRGLFKNIQYF.